The present TCR beta chain was sequenced within a study of T cell repertoires in cytomegalovirus infection. Background on the study: Carrying CMV and the relevant HLA type showed in public TCR beta signatures. The study's findings and limits: In two of eight donors, the top clonotype was HLA-C-restricted CMV-specific.

Regarding this clonotype: Its antigen is undetermined.

V was trimmed by 2 bases and J by 0 bases, leaving 8 bases between them. The germline gives CDR1 SGDLS, CDR2 YYNGEE. The CDR3 runs 14 residues. TCRdb recomputed calls from the reads with MiXCR, one row per CDR3 protein. The table has around 250,000 distinct CDR3 sequences, approximately 15% seen once. What was sequenced was CD8+ T cells from PBMCs. The genes are TRBV9 and TRBJ2-5; D may correspond to TRBD1 or TRBD2 (6 bases each). The clonotype was recovered from a human donor in good health (CMV status not recorded). Some clones in this sample may be carry-over from other donors' samples. This CDR3 reads CASSVRGDQETQYF. The CDR3 region has the DNA TGTGCCAGCAGCGTTAGGGGGGACCAAGAGACCCAGTACTTC.